The clone carrying this TCR beta chain was detected a few times. No antigen is known for it. These data originate in a study of blood T cells in healthy people across ages. Points from the study as a whole: More naive CD4+ cells and higher diversity marked long-lived donors relative to aged donors.

Healthy Caucasian individuals from Russia aged about 6 to 100 served as donors. With each sample, at least 5 micrograms of total RNA were extracted. This CDR3 contains 14 residues. Trimming took 4 bases from V and 3 from J; bases not matched to a gene: 6. Per the germline V gene, CDR1 is DFQATT and CDR2 is SNEGSKA (reference sequence). The authors ran a second PCR of 7 to 11 cycles using a sample-barcoded 5' primer and a J-beta primer mix. TCRdb passed the 5' RACE reads through MiXCR, listing each CDR3 protein once. Counted here are 1.5 million to 2 million distinct CDR3 sequences, about 50% occurring once; the ten biggest clones make up over 2%.

This sequence joins TRBV20-1 and TRBJ2-1, with TRBD2 identical over 7 bases. Material: blood. This TCR was recovered from a woman in her thirties or forties in good health. The CDR3 sequence: CSATSGSLYNEQFF. Written as DNA, the CDR3 is TGCAGTGCTACTAGCGGCTCCCTCTACAATGAGCAGTTCTTC.